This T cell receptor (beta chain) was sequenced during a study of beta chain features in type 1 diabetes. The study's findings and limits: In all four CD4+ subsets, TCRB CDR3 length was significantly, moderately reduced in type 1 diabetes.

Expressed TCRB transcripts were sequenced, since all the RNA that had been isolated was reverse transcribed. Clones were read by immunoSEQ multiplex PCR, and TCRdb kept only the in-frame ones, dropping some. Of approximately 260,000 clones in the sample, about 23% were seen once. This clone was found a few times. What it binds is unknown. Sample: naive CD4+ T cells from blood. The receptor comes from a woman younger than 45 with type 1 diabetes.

CDR3 coding DNA: TGCGCCAGCTGGGCGGGCGGGAGTGACTACGAGCAGTACTTC. It translates to CASWAGGSDYEQYF. V gene TRBV5-1 combines with J gene TRBJ2-7, with 7 bases that match TRBD2. The germline CDR1 and CDR2 sequences are SGHRS and YFSETQ. Unmatched junction bases numbered 10, after V lost 7 bases and J lost 3 bases. The CDR3 totals 14 residues.